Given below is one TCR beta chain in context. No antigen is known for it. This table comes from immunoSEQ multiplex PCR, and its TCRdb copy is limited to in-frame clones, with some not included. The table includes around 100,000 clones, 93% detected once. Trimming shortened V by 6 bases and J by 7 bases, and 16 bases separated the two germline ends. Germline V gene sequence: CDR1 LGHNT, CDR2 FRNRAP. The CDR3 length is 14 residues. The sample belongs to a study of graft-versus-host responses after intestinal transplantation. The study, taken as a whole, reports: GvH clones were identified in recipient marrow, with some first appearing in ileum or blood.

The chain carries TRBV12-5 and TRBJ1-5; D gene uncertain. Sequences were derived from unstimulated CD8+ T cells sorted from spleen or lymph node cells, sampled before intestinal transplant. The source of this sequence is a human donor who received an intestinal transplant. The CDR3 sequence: CASGNPLDQQPQHF. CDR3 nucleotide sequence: TGTGCTAGTGGCAACCCACTGGACCAACAGCCCCAGCATTTT.